The 21 T cell receptor beta chains given below trace back to one sample, sequenced in a study of Ad26.COV2.S vaccination and SARS-CoV-2 variants (dated by TCRdb to the early 2020s). The treatment or condition label on this specimen signifies: some 20 received Ad26.COV2.S at low or high dose, single or two shots; 5 received placebo; per-sample allocation not given. Repertoires of vaccine and placebo recipients were sequenced from samples taken on day 63 after the first injection. Receptor libraries were prepared by the immunoSEQ multiplex PCR assay. As stored in TCRdb, this immuneACCESS dataset retains in-frame rearrangements with V and J assigned. A fraction of the clones does not appear; measured against another copy, unresolved V genes explain less than half of the discrepancy, and the remainder lacks a known reason. The table for this sample lists hundreds of thousands of clones; roughly 90% of them were counted only once. Clones ranked in the top ten supply around 1.4% of the sample.

Specimen: peripheral blood, collected in a trial of Ad26.COV2.S vaccine versus placebo. Receptors were obtained from a person between 18 and 59 years old who received the Ad26.COV2.S COVID-19 vaccine or a placebo.

The chain employs TRBV7-2 and TRBJ2-5; TRBD2 might be the D (5 bases). The germline gives CDR1 SGHTA, CDR2 FQGNSA. The CDR3 loop spans 14 amino acids. Trimming left V 5 bases short and J 7 bases short, with 17 bases between. The DNA for the CDR3 is TGTGCCAGCAGCCCAGGACTCATCATCGGGACCCAGTACTTC. It encodes CASSPGLIIGTQYF.

V is TRBV7-2 and J is TRBJ2-5; D might be TRBD1 or TRBD2, each matching 5 bases. The germline V gene encodes CDR1 SGHTA and CDR2 FQGNSA. This CDR3 region has 14 residues. Trimming took 5 bases from V and 5 from J, leaving 15 bases between them. CDR3 nucleotide sequence: TGTGCCAGCAGCCAGGGCCCGACGGGGGAGACCCAGTACTTC. Translated, it gives CASSQGPTGETQYF.

The CDR3 reads CASSKGLAGGADTQYF. The CDR3 coding sequence is TGTGCCAGCAGTAAAGGACTAGCGGGAGGAGCAGATACGCAGTATTTT. The chain carries TRBV6-2 or TRBV6-3 and TRBJ2-3; 14 bases match TRBD2. The germline gives CDR1 MNHEY, CDR2 SVGEGT. V lost 5 bases to trimming and J lost 4 bases; unmatched junction nucleotides: 5. CDR3 length: 16 amino acids.

The chain couples TRBV7-9 to TRBJ2-7, with D possibly called TRBD1 or TRBD2 (5 bases each). This CDR3 has 18 amino acids. CDR1 and CDR2 from the germline V gene are SEHNR and FQNEAQ (reference sequence). Trimming removed 3 bases at V and 3 bases at J, with 24 bases between. The CDR3: CASSLEGSWTLGDYEQYF. The CDR3 DNA reads as TGTGCCAGCAGCTTGGAAGGCTCTTGGACATTGGGGGACTACGAGCAGTACTTC.

The V gene is TRBV7-2, the J gene TRBJ2-7, with D perhaps matching TRBD2 (6 bases). This CDR3 contains 15 residues. The germline CDR1 and CDR2 sequences are SGHTA and FQGNSA. V was shortened by 0 bases and J by 4 bases, with 13 bases between the two germline ends. CDR3 in amino acids: CASSLAGTEFYEQYF. The CDR3, as DNA: TGTGCCAGCAGCTTAGCAGGGACTGAGTTTTACGAGCAGTACTTC.

The chain combines TRBV7-9 with TRBJ2-1; D unclear. The germline gives CDR1 SEHNR, CDR2 FQNEAQ (reference sequence). V was cut by 3 bases and J by 4 bases, with 13 bases left in between. The CDR3 is 15 amino acids. As DNA, the CDR3 is TGTGCCAGCAGCTTGCGACACTACCTATACAATGAGCAGTTCTTC. Protein product: CASSLRHYLYNEQFF.

The chain combines TRBV25-1 with TRBJ1-2, with D maybe TRBD1 (5 bases). V was cut by 2 bases and J by 5 bases, with 12 bases left in between. The length of the CDR3 is 14 residues. Per the germline V gene, CDR1 is MGHDK and CDR2 is SYGVNS. Here the CDR3 DNA reads TGTGCCAGCAGTGAAGTCGGCAGGGAGTATGGCTACACCTTC. Encoded protein: CASSEVGREYGYTF.

The chain combines TRBV4-2 with TRBJ1-4; no definite D call. V was shortened by 3 bases and J by 5 bases, with 10 bases between the two germline ends. Germline V gene sequence: CDR1 LGHNA, CDR2 YNFKEQ. CDR3 length equals 14 residues. CDR3: CASSQRRENEKLFF. CDR3 sequence (DNA): TGTGCCAGCAGCCAGAGAAGGGAGAATGAAAAACTGTTTTTT.

The chain joins TRBV19 to TRBJ1-1; TRBD1 is a possible D gene (5 bases). The CDR3 contains 13 residues. Germline V CDR1 and CDR2: LNHDA, SQIVND (reference sequence). Trimming took off 3 bases at V and 3 bases at J, with 8 bases between the two ends. The CDR3 spells CASSMEGHTEAFF. Here the CDR3 DNA reads TGTGCCAGTAGTATGGAGGGACACACTGAAGCTTTCTTT.

This clone was found once. At the DNA level, this CDR3 is encoded by other sequences in the same sample as well. The rearrangement uses TRBV7-9 and TRBJ1-1; D might be TRBD1 (5 bases). This CDR3 contains 11 residues. Germline CDR1 and CDR2: SEHNR and FQNEAQ (reference sequence). The V end was cut by 4 bases, the J end by 7 bases, with 7 bases between. The CDR3 loop reads CASSSTGEAFF. DNA for the CDR3: TGTGCCAGCAGCTCCACAGGTGAAGCTTTCTTT. Filled out from reference TRBV7-9 and TRBJ1-1, the complete variable domain reads DTGVSQNPRHKITKRGQNVTFRCDPISEHNRLYWYRQTLGQGPEFLTYFQNEAQLEKSRLLSDRFSAERPKGSFSTLEIQRTEQGDSAMYLCASSSTGEAFFGQGTRLTVV.

V is TRBV24-1 and J is TRBJ2-1, with 13 bases lining up with TRBD2. The V gene's germline CDR1 is KGHDR and CDR2 SFDVKD. This CDR3 is built from 16 residues. Germline trimming cut 4 bases from V and 12 bases from J; bases unmatched to any gene: 11. CDR3 loop: CATSEAGTSGNGWQFF. In nucleotides, the CDR3 is TGTGCCACCAGTGAGGCCGGGACTAGCGGGAACGGCTGGCAGTTCTTC.

The J gene is TRBJ1-6, the V gene TRBV19; tentative D call: TRBD1 (6 bases). This CDR3 contains 14 residues. With 6 bases removed from V and 6 bases from J, the gap between germline ends came to 12 bases. CDR1 and CDR2 from the germline V gene are LNHDA and SQIVND (reference sequence). The DNA for the CDR3 is TGTGCCAGTAGGAACAGGGAGGTTAATTCACCCCTCCACTTT. Translating it yields CASRNREVNSPLHF.

V gene TRBV6-6 combines with J gene TRBJ2-7; maybe TRBD1 (5 bases). CDR1 is MNHNY and CDR2 is SVGAGI in the germline V gene (reference sequence). The CDR3 is made up of 14 amino acids. The V end was cut by 8 bases, the J end by 3 bases, with 17 bases between. CDR3 nucleotides: TGTGCCAGCGAGTTGGGGCAGTCTAACTACGAGCAGTACTTC. This sequence encodes CASELGQSNYEQYF.

This clone was counted between two and nine times. The chain links TRBV4-1 to TRBJ1-2; D uncertain. The ends were cut back, 1 base at V and 2 bases at J, with 14 bases in the middle. CDR1 and CDR2 from the germline V gene are MGHRA and YSYEKL. CDR3 length: 16 amino acids. As DNA, the CDR3 is TGCGCCAGCAGCCAAGTTACGGAGGGCCTGAACTATGGCTACACCTTC. Protein product: CASSQVTEGLNYGYTF.

This chain connects TRBV2 to TRBJ2-7; 9 bases fit TRBD1. CDR3 length: 13 residues. V was pared by 6 bases and J by 4 bases, with 4 bases of the junction left unmatched. Germline V gives CDR1 SNHLY, CDR2 FYNNEI. This CDR3 is CASSTGTGYEQYF. CDR3 coding DNA: TGTGCCAGCAGCACCGGGACAGGGTACGAGCAGTACTTC.

V is TRBV27 and J is TRBJ2-2; D might be TRBD1 or TRBD2, each matching 5 bases. This CDR3 contains 14 residues. In germline, CDR1 is MNHEY, CDR2 SMNVEV (reference sequence). V gave up 4 bases and J gave up 7 bases, with 13 bases separating them. The CDR3 region is CASSSGTWVGELFF. CDR3 bases: TGTGCCAGCAGTTCCGGGACCTGGGTCGGGGAGCTGTTTTTT.

This sequence joins TRBV5-4 and TRBJ1-2, with a weak D call TRBD1 (5 bases). V was trimmed by 5 bases and J by 5 bases, leaving 10 bases between them. CDR1 is SGHNT, CDR2 YYREEE, per germline (reference sequence). There are 12 residues in the CDR3. The CDR3 DNA is TGTGCCAGCAGTTTCAGGGAGTATGGCTACACCTTC. Translating gives CASSFREYGYTF.

This rearrangement joins TRBV12-3 or TRBV12-4 to TRBJ1-5, with D tentatively TRBD1 (5 bases). The CDR3 runs to 12 residues. Trimming took off 6 bases at V and 7 bases at J, with 10 bases between the two ends. The CDR3 nucleotides read TGTGCCAGCAGGAGGGGTGGGCAGCCCCAGCATTTT. Amino acids: CASRRGGQPQHF.

The chain is built from TRBV5-1 and TRBJ1-2, with a possible D match to TRBD1 (5 bases). The germline CDR1 and CDR2 sequences are SGHRS and YFSETQ. CDR3 length: 13 residues. V gave up 6 bases and J gave up 4 bases, with 13 bases separating them. In DNA form, the CDR3 reads TGCGCCAGCACCCTTGGGGGGATCTATGGCTACACCTTC. Translation: CASTLGGIYGYTF.

About this clone: Other DNA sequences of this sample code for an identical CDR3. The CDR3 DNA reads as TGTGCCAGTAGTATAGACAGAAACACCGGGGAGCTGTTTTTT. Amino acid sequence: CASSIDRNTGELFF. The genes are TRBV19 and TRBJ2-2; D is unresolved. This CDR3 contains 14 residues. V lost 0 bases and J lost 2, with 4 bases in between. Germline CDR1 LNHDA, CDR2 SQIVND (reference sequence).

This clone appeared once. CDR3 region: CASRTAQGTEAFF. CDR3 sequence (DNA): TGTGCCAGCAGGACAGCCCAGGGGACTGAAGCTTTCTTT. This sequence joins TRBV27 and TRBJ1-1, with a weak D call TRBD1 (6 bases). The CDR3 loop spans 13 amino acids. CDR1 and CDR2 (germline): MNHEY, SMNVEV (reference sequence). Between the trimmed V and J ends, which lost 6 bases and 5 bases, there was a span of 13 bases.